The clone carrying this T cell receptor beta chain has only one observation. Antigen: not known. This record comes from a study of a mutant IDH1 vaccine in newly diagnosed glioma. On the study more broadly: Once 4-6 weeks had passed after radiotherapy alone, vaccination started, or it started with temozolomide cycles. Patients previously underwent radiotherapy, temozolomide, or both, and most underwent both.

The V end was cut by 0 bases, the J end by 2 bases, with 12 bases between. The germline V gene encodes CDR1 MNHEY and CDR2 SVGAGI. This CDR3 has 16 amino acids. TCRdb keeps only in-frame clones here, not all; method: immunoSEQ multiplex PCR. Among about 55,000 clones, 75% to 85% were seen once, and the ten largest hold approximately 6.2%. Study findings and constraints: Most patients, 90% to 95%, showed vaccine-induced immune responses.

Specified time point: week 23, last vaccination. Each dose of the vaccine consisted of 300 ug of mutant IDH1 20-mer peptide, with topical imiquimod. The sequence was obtained from a man aged 40-50 years with glioma. This chain uses TRBV6-5 with TRBJ2-3; either TRBD1 or TRBD2 may supply D (6 bases each). Sample: PBMCs, taken from a glioma patient whose treatment included an IDH1 peptide vaccine. CDR3: CASSYSQGTFTDTQYF. CDR3 DNA sequence: TGTGCCAGCAGTTACTCTCAGGGGACTTTCACAGATACGCAGTATTTT.